Listed here are 31 T cell receptor beta chains from one sample, sequenced in a study of CD8 T cells in Susac syndrome. An input of about 0.5 to 1 ug of RNA was subjected to reverse transcription using random hexamers. TCRdb fed the immunoSEQ multiplex PCR reads into MiXCR, producing one record per CDR3 protein. The profile shows more than 85,000 distinct CDR3 sequences, 90% to 95% of them singletons. The sample was CD4+ T cells from PBMCs. The source is a human donor with Susac syndrome.

The gene calls are TRBV7-2 and TRBJ2-7; no clear D. The germline V gene has CDR1 SGHTA and CDR2 FQGNSA. Trimming pared 5 bases from V and 3 bases from J, leaving 11 bases between. The CDR3 contains 13 residues. Here the CDR3 reads CASSPDGFYEQYF. For the CDR3, the DNA is TGTGCCAGCAGCCCGGACGGATTCTACGAGCAGTACTTC.

This clonotype was seen once. The gene calls are TRBV5-6 and TRBJ2-7, with D perhaps being TRBD1 or TRBD2 (5 bases each). V was shortened by 4 bases and J by 4 bases, with 12 bases between the two germline ends. The CDR3 has 13 amino acids. Germline V lookup: CDR1 SGHDT, CDR2 YYEEEE. CDR3 loop: CASSPRDLYEQYF. DNA of the CDR3: TGTGCCAGCAGCCCCCGGGACCTATACGAGCAGTACTTC.

This sequence joins TRBV14 and TRBJ2-3, with D possibly TRBD1 on 6 matching bases. The ends were cut back, 1 base at V and 7 bases at J, with 18 bases in the middle. Germline-derived CDR1 and CDR2 are SGHDN and FVKESK. This CDR3 comprises 16 residues. CDR3 sequence: CASSQVDQGRYNTQYF. The CDR3 nucleotides read TGTGCCAGCAGCCAAGTAGATCAGGGGAGATACAATACGCAGTATTTT.

The chain uses TRBV28 and TRBJ2-1; 7 nucleotides line up with TRBD1. In germline, CDR1 is MDHEN, CDR2 SYDVKM. The CDR3 loop spans 14 amino acids. J lost 3 bases, V lost 9 bases, and 8 bases had no gene match. The CDR3: CASFPGQLYNEQFF. The CDR3 coding sequence is TGTGCCAGTTTCCCGGGACAGCTCTACAATGAGCAGTTCTTC.

The gene calls are TRBV3-1 and TRBJ2-5, with 8 bases aligning to TRBD1. This CDR3 has 15 amino acids. Per germline, CDR1 LGHDT and CDR2 YNNKEL (reference sequence). The trim removed 4 bases at V and 5 bases at J, leaving 9 bases unmatched. The CDR3: CASSPGQGKGETQYF. The CDR3 region has the DNA TGTGCCAGCAGCCCCGGACAGGGTAAAGGCGAGACCCAGTACTTC.

The chain couples TRBV30 to TRBJ2-1; 11 nucleotides agree with TRBD2. V gave up 0 bases and J gave up 8 bases; unmatched junction bases: 3. CDR1 and CDR2 (germline): GTSNPN, SVGIG (reference sequence). The CDR3 length is 14 residues. CDR3 region: CAWSVTSGGDEQFF. Written as DNA, the CDR3 is TGTGCCTGGAGTGTTACTAGCGGGGGAGATGAGCAGTTCTTC. The whole variable domain, filled in from reference TRBV30 and TRBJ2-1, reads SQTIHQWPATLVQPVGSPLSLECTVEGTSNPNLYWYRQAAGRGLQLLFYSVGIGQISSEVPQNLSASRPQDRQFILSSKKLLLSDSGFYLCAWSVTSGGDEQFFGPGTRLTVL.

This clonotype showed up just once. This chain connects TRBV15 to TRBJ1-3; no clear D gene. The CDR3 consists of 13 residues. In germline, CDR1 is LNHNV, CDR2 YYDKDF (reference sequence). Deletions cut 9 bases from V and 0 bases from J, with 9 bases between. The CDR3 loop is CATRQYSGNTIYF. The CDR3 nucleotides read TGTGCCACTCGGCAGTACTCTGGAAACACCATATATTTT.

V is TRBV5-8 and J is TRBJ2-7; 7 bases match TRBD1. J gave up 5 bases and V 0 bases, and 5 bases lay outside the gene matches. This CDR3 comprises 14 residues. Germline values: CDR1 SGHTS, CDR2 YDEGEE. The CDR3 sequence: CASSLEGQTHEQYF. CDR3 DNA: TGTGCCAGCAGCTTGGAGGGACAGACCCACGAGCAGTACTTC. The variable domain in full, with the rest retrieved from reference TRBV5-8 and TRBJ2-7, is EAGVTQSPTHLIKTRGQQATLRCSPISGHTSVYWYQQALGLGLQFLLWYDEGEERNRGNFPPRFSGRQFPNYSSELNVNALELEDSALYLCASSLEGQTHEQYFGPGTRLTVT.

This chain links TRBV12-3 or TRBV12-4 with TRBJ2-7, with 9 bases fitting TRBD1. J gave up 4 bases and V 4 bases, and 5 bases lay outside the gene matches. The CDR3 runs 14 residues. CDR3 nucleotides: TGTGCCAGCAGTTCCTACAGGGGGCGATACGAGCAGTACTTC. Translation: CASSSYRGRYEQYF.

This chain links TRBV29-1 with TRBJ1-2, with TRBD1 matching 7 bases. V lost 0 bases and J lost 5; bases outside the gene matches: 3. Per germline, CDR1 SQVTM and CDR2 ANQGSEA. This CDR3 contains 13 residues. DNA for the CDR3: TGCAGCGTTGAAGATCCCAGGGGGTATGGCTACACCTTC. The encoded protein is CSVEDPRGYGYTF.

J is TRBJ2-7 and V is TRBV3-1, with D hard to call. CDR3 size: 13 residues. Germline V lookup: CDR1 LGHDT, CDR2 YNNKEL (reference sequence). V lost 0 bases and J lost 4, with 7 bases in between. DNA for the CDR3: TGTGCCAGCAGCCAAGATCCCATATACGAGCAGTACTTC. Translating it yields CASSQDPIYEQYF.

The V and J genes are TRBV3-1 and TRBJ2-2; possibly TRBD1 or TRBD2 for D (5 bases each). This CDR3 has 16 amino acids. CDR1 is LGHDT and CDR2 is YNNKEL in the germline V gene (reference sequence). Trimming shortened V by 3 bases and J by 5 bases, and 16 bases separated the two germline ends. This CDR3 is CASSQFMGEITGELFF. The CDR3 nucleotides are TGTGCCAGCAGCCAGTTTATGGGGGAGATTACCGGGGAGCTGTTTTTT.

The V gene is TRBV7-3, the J gene TRBJ2-5; D unclear. The germline V gene encodes CDR1 SGHTA and CDR2 FQGTGA. Trimming stripped 0 bases from V and 5 bases from J, with 7 bases between. The CDR3 runs to 13 residues. Here the CDR3 reads CASSLTADETQYF. In DNA form, the CDR3 reads TGTGCCAGCAGCTTAACTGCAGATGAGACCCAGTACTTC.

The genes are TRBV25-1 and TRBJ2-3, with a weak D call TRBD1 (6 bases). CDR1 is MGHDK and CDR2 is SYGVNS in the germline V gene. With 6 bases removed from V and 7 bases from J, the gap between germline ends came to 14 bases. CDR3 size: 13 residues. The CDR3 nucleotides are TGTGCCAGCAGGGGGGCTTGGGATCATACGCAGTATTTT. The encoded protein is CASRGAWDHTQYF.

The gene calls are TRBV27 and TRBJ2-7; possibly TRBD1 for D (5 bases). The CDR3 is 14 residues long. V gave up 6 bases and J gave up 0 bases, with 12 bases separating them. Germline V gene data show CDR1 as MNHEY and CDR2 as SMNVEV (reference sequence). The CDR3 reads CASSRAVGSYEQYF. Written as DNA, the CDR3 is TGTGCCAGCAGCAGGGCAGTAGGCTCCTACGAGCAGTACTTC.

The chain recombines TRBV29-1 with TRBJ2-5, with a possible D match to TRBD2 (5 bases). There are 10 residues in the CDR3. V was shortened by 6 bases and J by 5 bases, with 7 bases between the two germline ends. The germline CDR1 and CDR2 sequences are SQVTM and ANQGSEA. The CDR3 DNA reads TGCAGCGTCGGGGAGGAGACCCAGTACTTC. It encodes CSVGEETQYF.

The chain uses TRBV6-2 or TRBV6-3 and TRBJ1-5, with 9 bases matching TRBD1. Germline V gives CDR1 MNHEY, CDR2 SVGEGT. Trimming removed 2 bases from V and 0 bases from J; junction bases left unmatched: 5. The CDR3 contains 17 residues. CDR3 protein: CASSYRGTGYSNQPQHF. The CDR3 nucleotides read TGTGCCAGCAGTTACCGAGGGACAGGGTATAGCAATCAGCCCCAGCATTTT.

The gene calls are TRBV20-1 and TRBJ2-3; tentatively, D is TRBD2 (6 bases). The V end was cut by 0 bases, the J end by 1 base, with 14 bases between. The germline gives CDR1 DFQATT, CDR2 SNEGSKA (reference sequence). This CDR3 comprises 16 residues. This chain's CDR3 is CSARDSSWGGTDTQYF. CDR3 coding DNA: TGCAGTGCTAGAGATTCTAGTTGGGGGGGCACAGATACGCAGTATTTT.

The V gene is TRBV7-2, the J gene TRBJ2-5; TRBD1 aligns across 8 bases. The V and J ends lost 4 bases and 5 bases, in that order; junction bases with no gene match: 9. The CDR3 is 15 residues long. Germline CDR1 SGHTA, CDR2 FQGNSA. CDR3 bases: TGTGCCAGCAGCTCCAGAAGGACAGGGTATGAGACCCAGTACTTC. It is translated as CASSSRRTGYETQYF.

This clonotype was found once. This chain connects TRBV4-1 to TRBJ2-1; 7 nucleotides line up with TRBD2. V lost 2 bases and J lost 3; bases outside the gene matches: 7. The CDR3 runs to 16 residues. Germline CDR1 MGHRA, CDR2 YSYEKL. The CDR3 is CASSQPPRGVYNEQFF. The DNA for the CDR3 is TGCGCCAGCAGCCAACCACCCCGGGGGGTCTACAATGAGCAGTTCTTC.

The rearrangement joins TRBV29-1 to TRBJ2-5; 8 nucleotides match TRBD2. Trimming at V came to 6 bases and at J to 5 bases, leaving 2 bases not matched to a gene. Germline loops: CDR1 SQVTM, CDR2 ANQGSEA. The CDR3 covers 11 residues. CDR3 sequence: CSVASGETQYF. For the CDR3, the DNA is TGCAGCGTCGCTAGCGGGGAGACCCAGTACTTC. Complete variable domain (other parts from reference TRBV29-1 and TRBJ2-5): SAVISQKPSRDICQRGTSLTIQCQVDSQVTMMFWYRQQPGQSLTLIATANQGSEATYESGFVIDKFPISRPNLTFSTLTVSNMSPEDSSIYLCSVASGETQYFGPGTRLLVL.

The gene calls are TRBV3-1 and TRBJ2-5; possibly TRBD1 or TRBD2 for D (6 bases each). The length of the CDR3 is 13 residues. Trimming removed 10 bases from V and 4 bases from J, with 16 bases in between. The V gene's germline CDR1 is LGHDT and CDR2 YNNKEL (reference sequence). DNA of the CDR3: TGTGCCACCGATGAGGGGGGTCGAGAGACCCAGTACTTC. Protein product: CATDEGGRETQYF.

The genes are TRBV14 and TRBJ1-6; D perhaps matches TRBD1 (5 bases). V was clipped by 5 bases and J by 8 bases, with 16 bases between them. CDR1 is SGHDN, CDR2 FVKESK, per germline. This CDR3 spans 15 amino acids. The CDR3 spells CASSRQSPLDSPLHF. The DNA for the CDR3 is TGTGCCAGCAGCAGACAGAGCCCCTTGGATTCACCCCTCCACTTT.

The V gene is TRBV11-2, the J gene TRBJ2-7; TRBD2 matches at 10 bases. V lost 5 bases and J lost 4; bases outside the gene matches: 11. Germline values: CDR1 SGHAT, CDR2 FQNNGV. This CDR3 is 16 amino acids long. The CDR3 nucleotides are TGTGCCAGCAGCGCGCCGTCCGTACTAGCGGGGTACGAGCAGTACTTC. This gives the protein CASSAPSVLAGYEQYF.

The rearrangement uses TRBV20-1 and TRBJ2-6; D unresolved. With 6 bases removed from V and 4 bases from J, the gap between germline ends came to 16 bases. The CDR3 has 15 amino acids. Germline V gene lookup returns CDR1 DFQATT and CDR2 SNEGSKA (reference sequence). The CDR3 DNA sequence: TGCAGTGCGCCACGGGTTGCTTACGGGGCCAACGTCCTGACTTTC. As protein: CSAPRVAYGANVLTF.

Here the CDR3 DNA reads TGCAGTGCTATTGGGACTAGCGGGGGTTTACTCACAGATACGCAGTATTTT. It codes for CSAIGTSGGLLTDTQYF. The chain employs TRBV20-1 and TRBJ2-3, with 14 positions matching TRBD2. V shed 4 bases and J 2 bases; nucleotides not matched to a gene: 8. The CDR3 sequence is 17 residues long. Germline CDR1 reads DFQATT; CDR2 reads SNEGSKA (reference sequence).

The rearrangement joins TRBV4-1 to TRBJ1-1, with D possibly matching TRBD1 (6 bases). V was clipped by 6 bases and J by 9 bases, with 17 bases between them. This CDR3 comprises 13 residues. The germline V gene has CDR1 MGHRA and CDR2 YSYEKL. DNA of the CDR3: TGCGCCAGCAGAATGACAGGCGTTGAAAAAGCTTTCTTT. This codes for CASRMTGVEKAFF.

The V call is TRBV29-1, the J call TRBJ2-5, with 7 bases that match TRBD2. Unmatched junction bases numbered 6, after V lost 7 bases and J lost 1 base. Germline assignment: CDR1 SQVTM and CDR2 ANQGSEA. The length of the CDR3 is 13 residues. The CDR3: CSAPSGGQETQYF. DNA of the CDR3: TGCAGCGCCCCCTCGGGGGGCCAAGAGACCCAGTACTTC.

The chain has TRBV28 and TRBJ1-4; D gene ambiguous. Germline V gene lookup returns CDR1 MDHEN and CDR2 SYDVKM. Trimming removed 4 bases from V and 7 bases from J, with 16 bases in between. CDR3 length equals 15 residues. The CDR3 region is CASSSRLGGGEKLFF. CDR3 DNA sequence: TGTGCCAGCAGTTCCCGATTGGGCGGCGGTGAAAAACTGTTTTTT. The whole variable domain, filled in from reference TRBV28 and TRBJ1-4, reads DVKVTQSSRYLVKRTGEKVFLECVQDMDHENMFWYRQDPGLGLRLIYFSYDVKMKEKGDIPEGYSVSREKKERFSLILESASTNQTSMYLCASSSRLGGGEKLFFGSGTQLSVL.

This clonotype was counted once. The gene calls are TRBV6-2 or TRBV6-3 and TRBJ2-1; D is ambiguous. This CDR3 region has 12 residues. The germline gives CDR1 MNHEY, CDR2 SVGEGT. Trimming shortened V by 8 bases and J by 3 bases, and 8 bases separated the two germline ends. CDR3 sequence: CASRTNYNEQFF. The CDR3 DNA follows: TGTGCCAGCCGGACCAACTACAATGAGCAGTTCTTC.

The chain is built from TRBV6-2 or TRBV6-3 and TRBJ2-7, with a weak D call TRBD1 (6 bases). The germline CDR1 and CDR2 sequences are MNHEY and SVGEGT. V was shortened by 2 bases and J by 2 bases, with 19 bases between the two germline ends. This CDR3 is built from 17 residues. CDR3 sequence (DNA): TGTGCCAGCAGTTACCCGGGGACACCCCAGCCCCCCTACGAGCAGTACTTC. Its protein is CASSYPGTPQPPYEQYF.